The 2 T cell receptor beta chains given below trace back to one sample, sequenced in a study of cytomegalovirus exposure and HLA in healthy donors. PCR amplification relied on 60 Vbeta primers (plus 13 Jbeta primers). The table came from immunoSEQ multiplex PCR; TCRdb's copy has only in-frame clones and leaves some out. This repertoire includes tens of thousands of clones. The sample comprised PBMCs. The receptors shown here come from a male donor in good health and CMV-seronegative.

The chain joins TRBV7-9 to TRBJ2-6; 8 bases are shared with TRBD1. Trimming took 4 bases from V and 0 from J; bases not matched to a gene: 8. This CDR3 is built from 18 residues. Germline CDR1 reads SEHNR; CDR2 reads FQNEAQ (reference sequence). The CDR3 is CASSYKTGALSGANVLTF. CDR3 DNA: TGTGCCAGCAGCTATAAGACAGGGGCACTCTCTGGGGCCAACGTCCTGACTTTC.

This chain links TRBV7-8 with TRBJ1-2, with TRBD1 as a possible D gene (6 bases). The CDR3 extends over 15 amino acids. The V gene lost 5 bases and the J gene lost 7 bases, with 20 bases spanning the gap. The germline V gene has CDR1 SGHVS and CDR2 FQNEAQ. This CDR3 is CASSHADTGISGYTF. CDR3 in DNA: TGTGCCAGCAGCCATGCAGACACAGGGATCTCTGGCTACACCTTC.